This TCR beta chain was recorded in a study of metastatic and nonmetastatic thyroid tumors. TCRdb re-processed the PCR reads through MiXCR. The repertoire includes 70,000 or so clones, approximately 14% of them detected once, and around 7% sits in the top ten. This clone was seen ten or more times. Thyroid surgery had not been preceded by any treatment in any patient. Unmatched junction bases numbered 5, after V lost 0 bases and J lost 5 bases. From germline, CDR1 is GTSNPN and CDR2 SVGIG (reference sequence). The CDR3 contains 14 residues. The sequencing input was blood. This rearrangement joins TRBV30 to TRBJ2-7, with 9 positions matching TRBD1. The source is a male donor with papillary thyroid cancer or a benign thyroid nodule (not recorded which). Some clones in this sample may be carry-over from other donors' samples. The CDR3 protein is CAWSVGTGIHEQYF. The CDR3 nucleotides are TGTGCCTGGAGTGTAGGGACAGGGATCCACGAGCAGTACTTC.